This TCR beta chain was sequenced during a study of cytomegalovirus exposure and HLA in healthy donors. Study-wide results and limits: Many donors carried some public TCRs, although rarity characterized most TCR sequences. According to a subsequent analysis, TCR clusters identified in the first cohort showed a tendency to co-occur across the 100 to 150 validation repertoires. The listing of 150 to 200 TCR beta chains classed them as cytomegalovirus-associated.

Trimming left V 0 bases short and J 8 bases short, with 13 bases between. The V gene's germline CDR1 is SQVTM and CDR2 ANQGSEA. The CDR3 is 13 residues long. Turning to this clone: Its antigen is still unknown.

Sequenced by immunoSEQ multiplex PCR; TCRdb stores in-frame clones only, minus some. The sample records about 89,000 clones, roughly 84% being singletons. This sequence joins TRBV29-1 and TRBJ1-1; D gene uncertain. The TCR sequence derives from a woman aged 18 to 35 in good health and CMV-seropositive. The specimen was PBMCs. CDR3 in DNA: TGCAGCGTTGAAGATGGCACAGCAATCGAAGCTTTCTTT. Translating gives CSVEDGTAIEAFF.